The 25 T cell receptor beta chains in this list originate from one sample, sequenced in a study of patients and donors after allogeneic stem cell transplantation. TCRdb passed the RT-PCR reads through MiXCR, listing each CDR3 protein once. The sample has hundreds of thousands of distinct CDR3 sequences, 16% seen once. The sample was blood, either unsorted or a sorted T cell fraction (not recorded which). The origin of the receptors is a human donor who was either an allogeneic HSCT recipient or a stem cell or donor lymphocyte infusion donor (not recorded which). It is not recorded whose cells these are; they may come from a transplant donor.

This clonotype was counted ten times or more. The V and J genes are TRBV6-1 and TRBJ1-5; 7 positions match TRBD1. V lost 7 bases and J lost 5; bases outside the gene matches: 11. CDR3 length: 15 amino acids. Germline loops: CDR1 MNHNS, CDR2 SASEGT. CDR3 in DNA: TGTGCCAGCAACTCGGGCAGGGGGTTCTATCAGCCCCAGCATTTT. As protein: CASNSGRGFYQPQHF.

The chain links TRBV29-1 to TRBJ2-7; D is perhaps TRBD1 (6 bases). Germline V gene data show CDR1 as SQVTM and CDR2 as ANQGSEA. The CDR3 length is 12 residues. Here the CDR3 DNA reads TGCAGTGGCAAGGGGGACTCCTACGAGCAGTACTTC. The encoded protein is CSGKGDSYEQYF.

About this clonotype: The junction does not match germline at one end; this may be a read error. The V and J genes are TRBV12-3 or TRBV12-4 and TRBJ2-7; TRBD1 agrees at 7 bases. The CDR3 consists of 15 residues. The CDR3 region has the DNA TGTGCCAGCAGTTTGATAGGGGGCAGGTCCTTCGAGCAGTACTTC. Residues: CASSLIGGRSFEQYF.

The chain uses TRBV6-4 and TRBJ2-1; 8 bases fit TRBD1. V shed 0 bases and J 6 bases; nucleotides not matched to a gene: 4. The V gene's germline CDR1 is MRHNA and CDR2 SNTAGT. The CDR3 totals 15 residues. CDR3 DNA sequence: TGTGCCAGCAGTGACTCCGGACAGGGTCCCAATGAGCAGTTCTTC. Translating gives CASSDSGQGPNEQFF.

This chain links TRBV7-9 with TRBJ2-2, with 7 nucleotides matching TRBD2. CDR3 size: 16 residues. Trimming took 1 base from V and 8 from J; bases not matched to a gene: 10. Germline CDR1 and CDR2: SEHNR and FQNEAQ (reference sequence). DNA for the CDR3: TGTGCCAGCAGCTTAGGGCCCGGGGGGACGTCTGGGGAGCTGTTTTTT. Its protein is CASSLGPGGTSGELFF. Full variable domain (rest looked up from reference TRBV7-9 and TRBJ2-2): DTGVSQNPRHKITKRGQNVTFRCDPISEHNRLYWYRQTLGQGPEFLTYFQNEAQLEKSRLLSDRFSAERPKGSFSTLEIQRTEQGDSAMYLCASSLGPGGTSGELFFGEGSRLTVL.

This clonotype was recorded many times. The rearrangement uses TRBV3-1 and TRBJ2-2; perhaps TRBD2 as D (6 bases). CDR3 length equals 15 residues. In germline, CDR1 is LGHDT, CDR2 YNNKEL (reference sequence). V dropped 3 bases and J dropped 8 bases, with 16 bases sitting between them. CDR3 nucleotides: TGTGCCAGCAGCCAGCCGGGACTCCGGCCGGGGGAGCTGTTTTTT. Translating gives CASSQPGLRPGELFF.

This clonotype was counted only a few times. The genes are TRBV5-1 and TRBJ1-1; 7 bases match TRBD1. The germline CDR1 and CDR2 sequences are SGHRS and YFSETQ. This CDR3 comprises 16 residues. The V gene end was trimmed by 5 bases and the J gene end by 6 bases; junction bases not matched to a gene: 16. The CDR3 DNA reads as TGCGCCAGCAGGGGCCTCCCTAGGGGGCTGAGTCCTGAAGCTTTCTTT. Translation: CASRGLPRGLSPEAFF.

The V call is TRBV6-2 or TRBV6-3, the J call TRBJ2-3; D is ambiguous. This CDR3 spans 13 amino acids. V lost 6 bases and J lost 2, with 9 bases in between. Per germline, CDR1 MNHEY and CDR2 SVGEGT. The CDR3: CASRADATDTQYF. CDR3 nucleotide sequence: TGTGCCAGCAGGGCGGATGCCACAGATACGCAGTATTTT.

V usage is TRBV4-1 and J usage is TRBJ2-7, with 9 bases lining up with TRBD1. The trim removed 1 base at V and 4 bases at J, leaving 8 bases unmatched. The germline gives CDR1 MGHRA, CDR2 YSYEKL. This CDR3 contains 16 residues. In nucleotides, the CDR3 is TGCGCCAGCAGCCAAGGGGAAACGGACAGGGGATACGAGCAGTACTTC. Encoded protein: CASSQGETDRGYEQYF.

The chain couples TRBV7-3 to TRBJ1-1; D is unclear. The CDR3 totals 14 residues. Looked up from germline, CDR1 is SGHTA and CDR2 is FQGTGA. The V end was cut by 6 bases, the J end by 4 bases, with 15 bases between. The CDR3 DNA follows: TGTGCCAGCAGTCATTATCAGAGGAGCACTGAAGCTTTCTTT. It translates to CASSHYQRSTEAFF.

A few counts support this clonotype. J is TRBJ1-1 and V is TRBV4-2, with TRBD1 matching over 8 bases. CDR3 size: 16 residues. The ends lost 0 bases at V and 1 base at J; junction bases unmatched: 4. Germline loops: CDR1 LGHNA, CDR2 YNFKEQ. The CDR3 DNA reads TGTGCCAGCAGCCAAGACCCGACAGGGGAGAACACTGAAGCTTTCTTT. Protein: CASSQDPTGENTEAFF.

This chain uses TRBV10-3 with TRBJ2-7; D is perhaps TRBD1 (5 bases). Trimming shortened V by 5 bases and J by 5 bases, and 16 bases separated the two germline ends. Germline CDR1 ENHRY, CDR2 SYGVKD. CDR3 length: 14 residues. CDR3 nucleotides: TGTGCCATCAGTAAAGGGGCTAGAGTCAACGAGCAGTACTTC. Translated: CAISKGARVNEQYF.

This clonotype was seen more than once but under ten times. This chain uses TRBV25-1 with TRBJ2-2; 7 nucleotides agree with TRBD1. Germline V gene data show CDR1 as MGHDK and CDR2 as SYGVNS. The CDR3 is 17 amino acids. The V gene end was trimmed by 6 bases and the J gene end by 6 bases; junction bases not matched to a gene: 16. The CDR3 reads CASSGDRGYSGPGELFF. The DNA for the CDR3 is TGTGCCAGCAGCGGGGACAGAGGTTATTCAGGGCCCGGGGAGCTGTTTTTT.

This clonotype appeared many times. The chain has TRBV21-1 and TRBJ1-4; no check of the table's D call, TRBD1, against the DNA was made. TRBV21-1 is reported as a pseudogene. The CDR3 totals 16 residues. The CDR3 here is CASSKLPGQGDEKLFF. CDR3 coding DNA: TGTGCCAGCAGCAAGTTACCGGGACAGGGGGATGAAAAACTGTTTTTT.

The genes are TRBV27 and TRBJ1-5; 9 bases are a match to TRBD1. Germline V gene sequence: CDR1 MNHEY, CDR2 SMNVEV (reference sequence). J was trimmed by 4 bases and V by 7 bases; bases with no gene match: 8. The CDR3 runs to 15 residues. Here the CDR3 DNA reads TGTGCCAGCAAGATCGGGACAGGGATTAATCAGCCCCAGCATTTT. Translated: CASKIGTGINQPQHF.

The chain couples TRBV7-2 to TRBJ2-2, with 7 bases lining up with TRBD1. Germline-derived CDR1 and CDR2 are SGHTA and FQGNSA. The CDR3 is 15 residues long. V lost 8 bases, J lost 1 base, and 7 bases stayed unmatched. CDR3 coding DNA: TGTGCCAGCCGCGTCCGACAGGGGAACACCGGGGAGCTGTTTTTT. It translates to CASRVRQGNTGELFF.

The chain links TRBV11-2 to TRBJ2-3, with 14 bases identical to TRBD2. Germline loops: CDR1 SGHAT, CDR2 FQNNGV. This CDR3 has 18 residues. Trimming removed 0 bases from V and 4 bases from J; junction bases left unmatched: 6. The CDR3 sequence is CASSLDRRTSGRSDTQYF. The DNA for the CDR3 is TGTGCCAGCAGCTTAGATCGAAGGACTAGCGGGAGGTCAGATACGCAGTATTTT.

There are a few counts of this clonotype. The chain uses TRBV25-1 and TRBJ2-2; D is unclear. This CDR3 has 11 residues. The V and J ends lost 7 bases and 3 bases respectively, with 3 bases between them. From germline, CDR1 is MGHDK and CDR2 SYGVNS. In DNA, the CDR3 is TGTGCCAGCACCCACACCGGGGAGCTGTTTTTT. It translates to CASTHTGELFF.

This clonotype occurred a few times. This CDR3 reads CASSLGRGGNYGYTF. In nucleotides, the CDR3 is TGCGCCAGCAGCTTGGGAAGGGGAGGAAACTATGGCTACACCTTC. The chain uses TRBV5-1 and TRBJ1-2; D might be TRBD1 (5 bases). V lost 0 bases and J lost 2, with 11 bases in between. The CDR3 runs to 15 residues. Germline CDR1 reads SGHRS; CDR2 reads YFSETQ. The variable domain in full, completed from reference TRBV5-1 and TRBJ1-2, reads KAGVTQTPRYLIKTRGQQVTLSCSPISGHRSVSWYQQTPGQGLQFLFEYFSETQRNKGNFPGRFSGRQFSNSRSEMNVSTLELGDSALYLCASSLGRGGNYGYTFGSGTRLTVV.

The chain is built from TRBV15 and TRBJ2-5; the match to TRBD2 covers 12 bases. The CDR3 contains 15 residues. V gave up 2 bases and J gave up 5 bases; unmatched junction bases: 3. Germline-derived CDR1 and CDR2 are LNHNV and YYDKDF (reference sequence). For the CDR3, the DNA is TGTGCCACCAGCAGAAGACTAGCGGGAGTGGAGACCCAGTACTTC. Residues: CATSRRLAGVETQYF.

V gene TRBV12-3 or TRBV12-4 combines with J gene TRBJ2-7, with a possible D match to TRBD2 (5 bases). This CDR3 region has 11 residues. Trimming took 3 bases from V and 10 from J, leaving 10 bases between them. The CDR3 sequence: CASSFRGSQYF. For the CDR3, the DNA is TGTGCCAGCAGTTTCCGAGGGTCCCAGTACTTC.

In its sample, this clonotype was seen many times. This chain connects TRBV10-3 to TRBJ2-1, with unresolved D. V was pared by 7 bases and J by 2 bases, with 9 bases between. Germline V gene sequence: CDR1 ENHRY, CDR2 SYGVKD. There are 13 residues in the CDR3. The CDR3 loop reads CAITKQPYNEQFF. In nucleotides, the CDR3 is TGTGCCATCACGAAACAGCCCTACAATGAGCAGTTCTTC.

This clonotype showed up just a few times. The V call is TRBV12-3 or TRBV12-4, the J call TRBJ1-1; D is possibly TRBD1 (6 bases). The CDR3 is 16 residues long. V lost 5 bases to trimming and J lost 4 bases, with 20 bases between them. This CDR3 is CASSPPGGRSLTEAFF. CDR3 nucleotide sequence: TGTGCCAGCAGTCCCCCCGGGGGGCGGTCTCTCACTGAAGCTTTCTTT.

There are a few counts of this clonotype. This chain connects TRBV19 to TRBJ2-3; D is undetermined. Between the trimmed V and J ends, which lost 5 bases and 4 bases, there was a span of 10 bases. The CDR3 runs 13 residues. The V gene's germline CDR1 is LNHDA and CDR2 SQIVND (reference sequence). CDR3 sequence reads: CASSGYSADTQYF. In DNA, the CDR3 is TGTGCCAGTAGTGGGTACTCGGCAGATACGCAGTATTTT.

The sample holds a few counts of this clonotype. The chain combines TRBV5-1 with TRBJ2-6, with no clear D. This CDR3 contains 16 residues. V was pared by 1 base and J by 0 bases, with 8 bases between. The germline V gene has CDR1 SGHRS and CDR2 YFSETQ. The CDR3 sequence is CASSLFWASGANVLTF. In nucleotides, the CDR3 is TGCGCCAGCAGCTTGTTTTGGGCCTCTGGGGCCAACGTCCTGACTTTC.